This T cell receptor (beta chain) originates from a study of T cell repertoires in cytomegalovirus infection. Across the whole study: CMV infection together with matching HLA type was indicated by public TCR beta signatures.

This clonotype has only a few counts. As yet, its antigen is unknown. There are 13 residues in the CDR3. The germline V and J ends were trimmed by 3 bases and 2 bases, with 8 bases remaining between them. Per germline, CDR1 SGHTA and CDR2 FQGNSA. Each CDR3 protein is one row after TCRdb ran MiXCR on the reads. This table holds 640,000 or so distinct CDR3 sequences, about 33% found once. Study findings and constraints: The ex vivo response was dominated by HLA-C-restricted CMV-specific TCR beta clonotypes. Identification of carriers of CMV plus the relevant HLA was performed using cumulative public TCR beta family frequency.

The V call is TRBV7-2, the J call TRBJ2-7; D uncertain. This TCR came from a human donor in good health (CMV status not recorded). Some clones in this sample may be carry-over from other donors' samples. Sequenced here: cultured PBMCs, sampled from culture after CMV antigen stimulation. The CDR3 loop reads CASSFDITYEQYF. The DNA for the CDR3 is TGTGCCAGCAGCTTTGACATCACCTACGAGCAGTACTTC.